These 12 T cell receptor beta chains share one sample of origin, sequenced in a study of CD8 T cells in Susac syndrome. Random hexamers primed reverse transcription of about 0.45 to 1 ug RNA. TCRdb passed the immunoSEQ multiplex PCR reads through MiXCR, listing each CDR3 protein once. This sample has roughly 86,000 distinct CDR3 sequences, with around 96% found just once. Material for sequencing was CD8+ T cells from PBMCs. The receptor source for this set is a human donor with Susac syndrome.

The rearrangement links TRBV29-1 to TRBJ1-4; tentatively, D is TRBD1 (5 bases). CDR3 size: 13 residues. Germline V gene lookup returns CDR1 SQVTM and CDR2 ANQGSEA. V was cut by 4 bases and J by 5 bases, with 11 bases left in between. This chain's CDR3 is CSVGGDSNEKLFF. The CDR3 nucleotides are TGCAGCGTTGGGGGGGACTCAAATGAAAAACTGTTTTTT.

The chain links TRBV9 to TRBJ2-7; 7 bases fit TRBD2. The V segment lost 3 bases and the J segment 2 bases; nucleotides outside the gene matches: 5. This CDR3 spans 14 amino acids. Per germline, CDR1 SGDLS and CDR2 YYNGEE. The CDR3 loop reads CASSDGRETYEQYF. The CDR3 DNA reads TGTGCCAGCAGCGATGGGAGGGAAACCTACGAGCAGTACTTC.

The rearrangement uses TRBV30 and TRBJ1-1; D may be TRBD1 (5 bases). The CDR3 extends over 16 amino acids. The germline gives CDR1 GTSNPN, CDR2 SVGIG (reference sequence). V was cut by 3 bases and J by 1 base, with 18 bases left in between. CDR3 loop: CAWRRGSGTENTEAFF. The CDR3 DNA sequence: TGTGCCTGGAGGCGGGGATCGGGGACGGAGAACACTGAAGCTTTCTTT.

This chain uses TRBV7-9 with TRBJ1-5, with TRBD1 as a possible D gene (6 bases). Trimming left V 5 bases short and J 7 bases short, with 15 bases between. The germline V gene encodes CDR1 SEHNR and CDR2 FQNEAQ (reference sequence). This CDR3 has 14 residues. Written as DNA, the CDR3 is TGTGCCAGCAGCGCGCCTGGGGGGCACCAGCCCCAGCATTTT. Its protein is CASSAPGGHQPQHF. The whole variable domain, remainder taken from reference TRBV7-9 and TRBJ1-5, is DTGVSQNPRHKITKRGQNVTFRCDPISEHNRLYWYRQTLGQGPEFLTYFQNEAQLEKSRLLSDRFSAERPKGSFSTLEIQRTEQGDSAMYLCASSAPGGHQPQHFGDGTRLSIL.

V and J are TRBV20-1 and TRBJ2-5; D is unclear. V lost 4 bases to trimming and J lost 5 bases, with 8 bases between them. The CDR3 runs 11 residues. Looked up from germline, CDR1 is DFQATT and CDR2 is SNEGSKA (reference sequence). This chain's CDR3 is CSAKGLETQYF. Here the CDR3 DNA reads TGCAGTGCTAAGGGCCTTGAGACCCAGTACTTC.

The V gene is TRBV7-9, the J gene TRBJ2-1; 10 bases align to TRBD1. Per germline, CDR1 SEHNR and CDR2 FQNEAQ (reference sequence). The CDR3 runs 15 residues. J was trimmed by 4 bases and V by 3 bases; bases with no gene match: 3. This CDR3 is CASSLGQGIYNEQFF. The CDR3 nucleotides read TGTGCCAGCAGCTTGGGACAGGGGATTTACAATGAGCAGTTCTTC.

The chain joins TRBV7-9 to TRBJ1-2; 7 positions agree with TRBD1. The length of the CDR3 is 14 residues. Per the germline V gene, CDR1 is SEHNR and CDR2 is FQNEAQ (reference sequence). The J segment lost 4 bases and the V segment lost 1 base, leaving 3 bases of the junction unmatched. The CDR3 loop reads CASSLGGQPYGYTF. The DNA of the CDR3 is TGTGCCAGCAGCTTAGGGGGACAGCCCTATGGCTACACCTTC.

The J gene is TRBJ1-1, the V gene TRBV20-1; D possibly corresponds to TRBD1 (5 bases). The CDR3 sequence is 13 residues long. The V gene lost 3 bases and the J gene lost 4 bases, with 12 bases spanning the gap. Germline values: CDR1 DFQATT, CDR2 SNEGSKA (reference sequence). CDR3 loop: CSASEEGPTEAFF. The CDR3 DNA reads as TGCAGTGCTAGTGAGGAGGGGCCCACTGAAGCTTTCTTT.

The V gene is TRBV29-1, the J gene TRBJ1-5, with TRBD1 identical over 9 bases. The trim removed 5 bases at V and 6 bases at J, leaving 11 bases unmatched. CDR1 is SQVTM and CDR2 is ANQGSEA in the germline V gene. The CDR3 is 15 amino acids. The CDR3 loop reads CSVIMGQGKSQPQHF. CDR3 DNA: TGCAGCGTTATTATGGGACAGGGAAAATCTCAGCCCCAGCATTTT.

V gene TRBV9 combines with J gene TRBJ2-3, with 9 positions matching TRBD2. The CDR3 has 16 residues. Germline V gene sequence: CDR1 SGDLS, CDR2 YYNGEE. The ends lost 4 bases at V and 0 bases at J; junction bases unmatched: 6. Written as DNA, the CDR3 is TGTGCCAGCAGCCAGGGACTAGCCGATAGCACAGATACGCAGTATTTT. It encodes CASSQGLADSTDTQYF.

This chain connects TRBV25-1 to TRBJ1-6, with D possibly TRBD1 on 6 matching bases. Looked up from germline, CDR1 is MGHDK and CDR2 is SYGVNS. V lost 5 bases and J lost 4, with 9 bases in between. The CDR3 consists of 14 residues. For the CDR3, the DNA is TGTGCCAGCAGTCCACAGGGTTATAATTCACCCCTCCACTTT. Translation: CASSPQGYNSPLHF.

The DNA for the CDR3 is TGTGCCTGGATTCGGGACAGCGACACTGAAGCTTTCTTT. The encoded protein is CAWIRDSDTEAFF. The chain uses TRBV30 and TRBJ1-1, with 7 bases that match TRBD1. Germline-derived CDR1 and CDR2 are GTSNPN and SVGIG (reference sequence). Losses at the gene ends were 4 bases for V and 3 bases for J; bases not matched to a gene: 5. The CDR3 sequence is 13 residues long. Variable domain in full (rest from reference TRBV30 and TRBJ1-1): SQTIHQWPATLVQPVGSPLSLECTVEGTSNPNLYWYRQAAGRGLQLLFYSVGIGQISSEVPQNLSASRPQDRQFILSSKKLLLSDSGFYLCAWIRDSDTEAFFGQGTRLTVV.